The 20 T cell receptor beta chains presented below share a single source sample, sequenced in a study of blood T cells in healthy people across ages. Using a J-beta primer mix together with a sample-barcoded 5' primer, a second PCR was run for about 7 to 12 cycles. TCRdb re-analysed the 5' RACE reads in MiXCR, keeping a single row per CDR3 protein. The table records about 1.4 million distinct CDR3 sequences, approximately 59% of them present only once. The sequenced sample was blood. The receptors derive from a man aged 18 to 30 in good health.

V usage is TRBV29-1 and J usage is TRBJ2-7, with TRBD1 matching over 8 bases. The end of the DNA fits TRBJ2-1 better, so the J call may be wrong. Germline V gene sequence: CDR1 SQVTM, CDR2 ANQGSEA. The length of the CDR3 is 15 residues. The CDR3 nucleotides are TGCAGCGTGGGGCCACAGGGGGGAAATTCCTACGAGCAGTTCTTC. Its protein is CSVGPQGGNSYEQFF.

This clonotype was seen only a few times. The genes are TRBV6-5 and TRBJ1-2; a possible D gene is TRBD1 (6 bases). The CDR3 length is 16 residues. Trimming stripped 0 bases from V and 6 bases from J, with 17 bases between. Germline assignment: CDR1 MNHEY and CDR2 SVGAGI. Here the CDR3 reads CASSYSKGRGWDGYTF. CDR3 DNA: TGTGCCAGCAGTTACTCGAAGGGCAGGGGATGGGATGGCTACACCTTC.

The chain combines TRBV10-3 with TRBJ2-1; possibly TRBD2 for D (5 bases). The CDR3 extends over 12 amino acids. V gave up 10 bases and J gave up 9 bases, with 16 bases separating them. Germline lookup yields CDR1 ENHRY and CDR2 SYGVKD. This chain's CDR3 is CANQPNEGEQFF. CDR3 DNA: TGTGCCAACCAACCCAATGAGGGTGAGCAGTTCTTC.

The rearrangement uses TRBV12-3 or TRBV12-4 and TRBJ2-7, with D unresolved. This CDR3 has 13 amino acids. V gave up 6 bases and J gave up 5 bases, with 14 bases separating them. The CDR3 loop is CASSLKLVHEQYF. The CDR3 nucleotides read TGTGCCAGCAGCCTTAAGTTGGTCCACGAGCAGTACTTC.

The CDR3 nucleotides read TGTGCCAGCAGCGTGCTACAGGGGGCCCAAGAGACCCAGTACTTC. This gives the protein CASSVLQGAQETQYF. The genes are TRBV7-9 and TRBJ2-5; 9 nucleotides line up with TRBD1. Germline CDR1 reads SEHNR; CDR2 reads FQNEAQ (reference sequence). The ends lost 5 bases at V and 1 base at J; junction bases unmatched: 5. CDR3 length equals 15 residues.

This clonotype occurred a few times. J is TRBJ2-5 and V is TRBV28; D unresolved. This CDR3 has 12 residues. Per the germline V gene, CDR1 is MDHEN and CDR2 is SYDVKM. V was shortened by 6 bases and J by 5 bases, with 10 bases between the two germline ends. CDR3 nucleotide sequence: TGTGCCAGCAGAGACCAAATTGAGACCCAGTACTTC. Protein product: CASRDQIETQYF.

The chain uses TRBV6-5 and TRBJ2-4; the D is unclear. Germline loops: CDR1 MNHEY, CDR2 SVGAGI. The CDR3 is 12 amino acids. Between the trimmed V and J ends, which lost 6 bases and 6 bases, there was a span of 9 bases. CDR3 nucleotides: TGTGCCAGCAGCTCGACGAGAAACATTCAGTACTTC. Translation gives CASSSTRNIQYF.

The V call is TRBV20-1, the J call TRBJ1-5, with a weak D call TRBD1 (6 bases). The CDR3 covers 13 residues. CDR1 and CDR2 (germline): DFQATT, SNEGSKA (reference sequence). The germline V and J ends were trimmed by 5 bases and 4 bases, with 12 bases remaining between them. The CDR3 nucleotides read TGCAGTGCTTTGACAGGAGCAAATCAGCCCCAGCATTTT. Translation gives CSALTGANQPQHF.

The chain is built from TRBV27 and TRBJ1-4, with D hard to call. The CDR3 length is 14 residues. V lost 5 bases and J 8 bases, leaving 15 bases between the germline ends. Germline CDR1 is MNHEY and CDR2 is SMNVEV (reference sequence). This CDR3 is CASSPDGNWEKLFF. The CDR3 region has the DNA TGTGCCAGCAGTCCCGATGGAAATTGGGAAAAACTGTTTTTT.

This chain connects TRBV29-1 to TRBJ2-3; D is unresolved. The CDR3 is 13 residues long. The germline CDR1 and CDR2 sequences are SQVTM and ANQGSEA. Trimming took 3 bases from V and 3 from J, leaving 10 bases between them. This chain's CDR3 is CSVDSPTTDTQYF. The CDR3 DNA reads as TGCAGCGTTGACTCCCCTACAACAGATACGCAGTATTTT.

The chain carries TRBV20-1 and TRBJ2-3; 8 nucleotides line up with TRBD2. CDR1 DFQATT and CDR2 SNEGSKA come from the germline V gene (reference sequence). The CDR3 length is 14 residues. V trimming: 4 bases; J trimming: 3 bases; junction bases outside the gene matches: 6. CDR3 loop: CSATPGGRTDTQYF. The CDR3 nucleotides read TGCAGTGCTACCCCGGGGGGGCGGACAGATACGCAGTATTTT.

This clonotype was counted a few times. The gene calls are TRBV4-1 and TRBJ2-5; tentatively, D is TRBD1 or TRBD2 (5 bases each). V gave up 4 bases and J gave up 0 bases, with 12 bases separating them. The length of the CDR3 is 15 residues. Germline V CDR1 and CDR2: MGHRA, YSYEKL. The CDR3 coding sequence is TGCGCCAGCAGCCCACGGGACCGCGACCAAGAGACCCAGTACTTC. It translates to CASSPRDRDQETQYF.

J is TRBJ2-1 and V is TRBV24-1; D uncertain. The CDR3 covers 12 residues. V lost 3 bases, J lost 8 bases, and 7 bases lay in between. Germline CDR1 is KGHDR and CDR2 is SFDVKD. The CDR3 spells CATSDKGYEQFF. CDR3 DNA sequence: TGTGCCACCAGTGATAAGGGATATGAGCAGTTCTTC.

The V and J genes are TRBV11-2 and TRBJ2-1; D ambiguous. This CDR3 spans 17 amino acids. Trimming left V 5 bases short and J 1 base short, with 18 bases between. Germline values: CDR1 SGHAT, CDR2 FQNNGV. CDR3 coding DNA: TGTGCCAGCAGCCGCAATTCCCACGGTTGGTCCTACAATGAGCAGTTCTTC. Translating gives CASSRNSHGWSYNEQFF. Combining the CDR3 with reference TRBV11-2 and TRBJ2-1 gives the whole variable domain EAGVAQSPRYKIIEKRQSVAFWCNPISGHATLYWYQQILGQGPKLLIQFQNNGVVDDSQLPKDRFSAERLKGVDSTLKIQPAKLEDSAVYLCASSRNSHGWSYNEQFFGPGTRLTVL.

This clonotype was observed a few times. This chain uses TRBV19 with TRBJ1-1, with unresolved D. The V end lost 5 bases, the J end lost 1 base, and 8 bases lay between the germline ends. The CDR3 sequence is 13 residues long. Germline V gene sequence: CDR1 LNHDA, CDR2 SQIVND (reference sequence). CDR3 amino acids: CASSFSTNTEAFF. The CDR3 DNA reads TGTGCCAGTAGTTTCTCCACGAACACTGAAGCTTTCTTT.

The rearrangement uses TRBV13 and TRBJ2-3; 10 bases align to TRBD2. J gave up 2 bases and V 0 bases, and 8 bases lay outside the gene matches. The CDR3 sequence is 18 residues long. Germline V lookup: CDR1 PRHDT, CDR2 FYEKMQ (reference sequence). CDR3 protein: CASSLGVGLANPTDTQYF. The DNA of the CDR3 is TGTGCCAGCAGCTTAGGAGTGGGACTAGCGAATCCCACAGATACGCAGTATTTT.

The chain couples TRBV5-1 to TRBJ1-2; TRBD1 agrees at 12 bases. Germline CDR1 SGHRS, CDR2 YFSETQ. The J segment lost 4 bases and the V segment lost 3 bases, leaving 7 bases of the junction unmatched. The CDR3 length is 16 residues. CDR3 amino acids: CASSSGQGADSYGYTF. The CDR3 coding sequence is TGCGCCAGCAGCTCGGGACAGGGGGCGGATAGCTATGGCTACACCTTC.

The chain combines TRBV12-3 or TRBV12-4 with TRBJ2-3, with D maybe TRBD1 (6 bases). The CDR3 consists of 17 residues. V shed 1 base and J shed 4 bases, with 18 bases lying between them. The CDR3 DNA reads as TGTGCCAGCAGTTTAGGCTTGGGGGCTGGCTTCCCAGATACGCAGTATTTT. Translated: CASSLGLGAGFPDTQYF.

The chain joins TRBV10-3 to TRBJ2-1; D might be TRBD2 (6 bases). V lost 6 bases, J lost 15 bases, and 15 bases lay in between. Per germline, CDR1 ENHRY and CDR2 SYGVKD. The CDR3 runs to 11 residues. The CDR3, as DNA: TGTGCCATCAGCCCGGGACTTCAGCGGTTCTTC. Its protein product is CAISPGLQRFF.

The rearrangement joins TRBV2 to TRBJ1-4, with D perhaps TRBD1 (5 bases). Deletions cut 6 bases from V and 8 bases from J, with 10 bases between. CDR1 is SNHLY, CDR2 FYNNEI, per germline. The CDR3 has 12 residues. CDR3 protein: CASRGAVEKLFF. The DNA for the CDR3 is TGTGCCAGCAGAGGGGCGGTAGAAAAACTGTTTTTT.